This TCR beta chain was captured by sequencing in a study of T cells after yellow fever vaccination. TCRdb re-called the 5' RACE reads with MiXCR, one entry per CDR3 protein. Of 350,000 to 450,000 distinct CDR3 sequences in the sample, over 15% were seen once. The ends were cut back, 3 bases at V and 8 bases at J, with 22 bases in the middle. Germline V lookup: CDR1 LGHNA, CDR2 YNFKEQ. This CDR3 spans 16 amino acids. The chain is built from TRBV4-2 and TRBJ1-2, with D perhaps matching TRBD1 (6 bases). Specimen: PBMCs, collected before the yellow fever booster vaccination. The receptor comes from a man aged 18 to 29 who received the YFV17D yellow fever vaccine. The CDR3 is CASSHSQSRGAIGYTF. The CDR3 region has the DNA TGTGCCAGCAGCCACTCCCAAAGCCGGGGGGCGATCGGCTACACCTTC.